This T cell receptor (beta chain) was captured by sequencing in a study of blood T cells in healthy people across ages (dated by TCRdb to about 2015). Study-wide context: Template switching captured roughly one uniquely barcoded TCR beta cDNA molecule per two T cells in model experiments. The study measured age-related changes in TCR beta repertoire diversity using deep sequencing normalized with unique cDNA molecular identifiers. The donors were split into four age groups: young (average 16 years), middle-aged (over 35), aged (roughly 68) and long-lived (over 75). To avoid experimental bias, donors of different ages were distributed randomly across sequencing lanes. Using the same blood draw, the study looked at two additional independent replicas of 1 million unique cDNA reads for two donors, one aged 18 to 29 and the other aged 80 or older. General conclusions and limits of the study: The CMV infection status of donors was not known, potentially confounding age-related changes in expanded clonotypes. As age increased, observed TCR beta diversity per million T cells dropped in a roughly linear way, and a significant reduction was already evident by age around 41. Because profiling used bulk unsorted PBMCs, naive and antigen-experienced compartments could not be compared conclusively. Total diversity estimates from one million sequenced T cells were considered lower bounds and underestimates. Compared with the aged group, the long-lived group had more naive CD4+ T cells, fewer expanded clones and increased TCR diversity, a pattern suggesting age selection. Observed TCR beta diversity correlated strongly with the percentage of naive T cells measured by flow cytometry.

The roughly 39 donors, aged 6 to 90 years, were systemically healthy Caucasian individuals from Russia. Each donor gave about 11 milliliters of peripheral blood, drawn into EDTA-treated Vacutainer tubes. Ficoll-Paque density-gradient centrifugation was used to isolate PBMCs, with at least 6 million obtained per sample. Trizol reagent was used to extract total RNA from PBMCs, with at least 5 micrograms per sample. The percentages of naive CD45RAhigh/CD27high T cells were determined by flow cytometry on a PBMC aliquot from every donor. The germline V gene (reference sequence) yields DFQATT for CDR1 and SNEGSKA for CDR2. Taken from cysteine to phenylalanine, the CDR3 has 17 residues. The kept DNA is CDR3 alone, 51 bases in frame from the first base. V is cut back by 0 bases and J by 5 bases, with 9 bases in the junction unmatched. Library preparation used 5' RACE. This sample was sequenced with an Illumina HiSeq 2500. A second PCR of roughly 6 to 11 cycles was performed with a sample-barcoded 5' primer and a J-beta primer mix. A template-switch 5' adaptor carrying 12 random nucleotides introduced a unique molecular identifier onto each TCR beta cDNA molecule. At least 2.5 million CDR3-containing paired-end reads were obtained from each sample. The Mint cDNA synthesis kit, primed by a TRBC-specific oligonucleotide, was used to synthesize first-strand cDNA from all RNA. All cDNA was treated with uracil-DNA glycosylase and then went through a first 18-cycle PCR with the universal primers M1SS and BC2_uni_R. In the authors' own workflow: For normalization, 1 million high-quality reads were randomly selected from each sample, with every read carrying a distinct molecular identifier. Instead of being binned into consensus sequences, reads with shared molecular identifiers were discarded. MiTCR, set to a Q25 quality threshold and the strictest error-elimination algorithm, was used for CDR3 identification, clonotype clustering and error correction. A nonparametric unseen species model using Euler transformation provided a lower-bound estimate of total TCR beta diversity. Using fastp at Q25 and MiXCR, TCRdb reprocessed the public reads and kept productive beta chains. Identical CDR3 protein sequences are pooled into one entry, listed with their most common genes and DNA. The V and J calls were determined by TCRdb, not by the authors. The sample contains roughly 1.7 million distinct CDR3 sequences, 30% to 40% of them found a single time. Of the sample, roughly 10% is held by the ten largest clones.

A note on this clonotype: The clone's antigen remains unknown. No much larger clone exists at a distance of one base, and base qualities are not known.

This receptor was obtained from a woman in her twenties or thirties in good health. The chain is made from TRBV20-1 and TRBJ2-2; 10 bases in the middle match TRBD2. The sample comprised blood. The DNA sequence is TGCAGTGCTAGAGATGGGGAAGCGGGGGGGTCGACCGGGGAGCTGTTTTTT. It encodes CSARDGEAGGSTGELFF.